This paragraph reports one T cell receptor beta chain. This clonotype has ten or more counts. What antigen it recognizes has not been identified. Per-nucleotide qualities are absent, and no much larger clonotype sits a single base away. TCRdb names Illumina HiSeq 1500 as the instrument used. The raw public data were reprocessed by TCRdb itself: fastp quality trimming at Q25, MiXCR clonotype calling, in-frame beta chains only. One record per CDR3 amino acid sequence lists the most common genes and DNA. The sample table records approximately 550,000 distinct CDR3 sequences; approximately 16% of these occur just once. The top ten hold 20% to 30% of the sample. V is cut back by 5 bases and J by 3 bases, with 6 bases in the junction unmatched. The germline V gene supplies CDR1 MNHGY and CDR2 SAAAGT. The CDR3 runs 15 residues from the cysteine to the phenylalanine. Only CDR3 DNA is held: 45 bases, read in frame from base 1.

The data stem from a study of T cell repertoires in cytomegalovirus infection (dated by TCRdb to about 2019). Background for the entire study: Because public TCR beta signatures pointed to carriage of CMV infection together with the matching HLA type, the HLA type of each donor mattered for the analysis. Results the study describes overall, beyond this receptor: The ex vivo response was dominated by HLA-C-restricted CMV-specific TCR beta clonotypes, which also provided the single most frequent clonotype in two of eight donors. In both this cohort and an independent cohort of under 450 donors, the cumulative frequency of public TCR beta family members distinguished carriers of CMV infection plus the relevant HLA type.

This receptor was identified in a human donor in good health (CMV status not recorded). Some clones in this sample may be carry-over from other donors' samples. The material sequenced was CD8+ T cells from PBMCs. This receptor chain uses TRBV6-8 and TRBJ1-3; 8 bases in the junction line up with TRBD1. The CDR3 amino acid sequence is: CASSLAGGNGNTIYF. At the DNA level, the sequence is TGTGCCAGCAGTCTAGCAGGGGGCAATGGAAACACCATATATTTT.